A single sample gave rise to the 18 T cell receptor beta chains below, sequenced in a study of T cell changes during pregnancy in multiple sclerosis. TCRdb keeps only in-frame clones here, not all; method: immunoSEQ multiplex PCR. Of about 55,000 clones in the sample, 93% were seen once. Sequenced here: CD8+ T cells from peripheral blood mononuclear cells, sampled in the second trimester of pregnancy. The receptor source for this set is a female donor with multiple sclerosis, enrolled in a pregnancy study.

The chain carries TRBV7-9 and TRBJ1-2; no reliable D call. In germline, CDR1 is SEHNR, CDR2 FQNEAQ (reference sequence). The CDR3 is 14 amino acids. V was clipped by 4 bases and J by 3 bases, with 12 bases between them. CDR3 region: CASSWEGVDYGYTF. CDR3 in DNA: TGTGCCAGCAGCTGGGAGGGCGTAGACTATGGCTACACCTTC. Looking up the rest from reference TRBV7-9 and TRBJ1-2 gives the full variable domain: DTGVSQNPRHKITKRGQNVTFRCDPISEHNRLYWYRQTLGQGPEFLTYFQNEAQLEKSRLLSDRFSAERPKGSFSTLEIQRTEQGDSAMYLCASSWEGVDYGYTFGSGTRLTVV.

The chain recombines TRBV27 with TRBJ1-2; D not certain. With 2 bases removed from V and 6 bases from J, the gap between germline ends came to 16 bases. Germline assignment: CDR1 MNHEY and CDR2 SMNVEV (reference sequence). This CDR3 region has 15 residues. The CDR3 protein is CASSLTVFGSHGYTF. The CDR3 DNA reads TGTGCCAGCAGTTTAACAGTCTTCGGTTCTCATGGCTACACCTTC.

The genes are TRBV7-3 and TRBJ1-1; D not resolved. Between the trimmed V and J ends, which lost 1 base and 1 base, there was a span of 7 bases. The germline V gene has CDR1 SGHTA and CDR2 FQGTGA. The CDR3 consists of 14 residues. DNA of the CDR3: TGTGCCAGCAGCTTAAGTGCGGGGAACACTGAAGCTTTCTTT. Translating it yields CASSLSAGNTEAFF.

This rearrangement joins TRBV7-9 to TRBJ2-7; D not resolved. The CDR3 sequence is 13 residues long. The germline CDR1 and CDR2 sequences are SEHNR and FQNEAQ (reference sequence). The ends were cut back, 3 bases at V and 2 bases at J, with 8 bases in the middle. As DNA, the CDR3 is TGTGCCAGCAGCTTGCAGGCGACCTACGAGCAGTACTTC. It yields the protein CASSLQATYEQYF.

The chain employs TRBV19 and TRBJ2-7; weak D call: TRBD2 (6 bases). Between the trimmed V and J ends, which lost 9 bases and 3 bases, there was a span of 18 bases. The germline V gene has CDR1 LNHDA and CDR2 SQIVND (reference sequence). CDR3 length: 14 amino acids. The CDR3 DNA reads TGTGCCAGCCCGGGGGTTAAGGTGGTCTACGAGCAGTACTTC. Its protein is CASPGVKVVYEQYF.

In this sample, this clone turned up once. The chain has TRBV7-9 and TRBJ2-1; D gene unclear. Germline-derived CDR1 and CDR2 are SEHNR and FQNEAQ (reference sequence). There are 13 residues in the CDR3. Between the trimmed V and J ends, which lost 4 bases and 8 bases, there was a span of 12 bases. The CDR3 spells CASSSRLEDEQFF. The CDR3 DNA reads TGTGCCAGCAGCTCGCGGCTAGAAGATGAGCAGTTCTTC.

In DNA, the CDR3 is TGTGCCAGCACCCCCCTCCCGGGGGTCACAGATACGCAGTATTTT. Translated, it gives CASTPLPGVTDTQYF. This chain links TRBV6-1 with TRBJ2-3; perhaps TRBD2 as D (6 bases). CDR1 and CDR2 from the germline V gene are MNHNS and SASEGT. The CDR3 totals 15 residues. V was clipped by 7 bases and J by 2 bases, with 16 bases between them.

This sequence joins TRBV19 and TRBJ2-7; a weak D match, TRBD2 (6 bases). Germline-derived CDR1 and CDR2 are LNHDA and SQIVND (reference sequence). V gave up 1 base and J gave up 4 bases, with 8 bases separating them. This CDR3 contains 13 residues. The CDR3 spells CASSIVAGYEQYF. The CDR3 DNA is TGTGCCAGTAGTATAGTTGCGGGGTACGAGCAGTACTTC.

The rearrangement joins TRBV7-9 to TRBJ2-4, with D perhaps TRBD1 (6 bases). V shed 1 base and J shed 10 bases, with 11 bases lying between them. Looked up from germline, CDR1 is SEHNR and CDR2 is FQNEAQ (reference sequence). This CDR3 region has 13 residues. The CDR3 region has the DNA TGTGCCAGCAGCTTAGTCGGGACATATATTCAGTACTTC. Its protein is CASSLVGTYIQYF.

V usage is TRBV4-1 and J usage is TRBJ2-2, with unresolved D. This CDR3 contains 14 residues. Germline V gene lookup returns CDR1 MGHRA and CDR2 YSYEKL. V lost 0 bases and J lost 5, with 7 bases in between. CDR3 nucleotide sequence: TGCGCCAGCAGCCAAGATCAAAATACCGGGGAGCTGTTTTTT. Translation gives CASSQDQNTGELFF.

The chain is built from TRBV27 and TRBJ2-2, with 9 nucleotides matching TRBD1. Trimming at V came to 6 bases and at J to 6 bases, leaving 2 bases not matched to a gene. Looked up from germline, CDR1 is MNHEY and CDR2 is SMNVEV (reference sequence). This CDR3 comprises 13 residues. CDR3 nucleotide sequence: TGTGCCAGCAGGTGGACAGGGGCCGGGGAGCTGTTTTTT. This gives the protein CASRWTGAGELFF.

V and J are TRBV19 and TRBJ2-4; D is possibly TRBD1 (5 bases). Germline V lookup: CDR1 LNHDA, CDR2 SQIVND (reference sequence). There are 15 residues in the CDR3. V was cut by 3 bases and J by 0 bases, with 9 bases left in between. In nucleotides, the CDR3 is TGTGCCAGTAGTATGGACACCTTAGCCAAAAACATTCAGTACTTC. It specifies CASSMDTLAKNIQYF.

The V gene is TRBV9, the J gene TRBJ2-1; the match to TRBD2 covers 8 bases. The CDR3 has 15 amino acids. J was trimmed by 6 bases and V by 1 base; bases with no gene match: 6. Germline V CDR1 and CDR2: SGDLS, YYNGEE. The CDR3 sequence: CASSVWGTRANEQFF. CDR3 in DNA: TGTGCCAGCAGCGTATGGGGGACTAGGGCCAATGAGCAGTTCTTC.

This chain links TRBV27 with TRBJ1-5, with D perhaps matching TRBD1 (6 bases). Germline-derived CDR1 and CDR2 are MNHEY and SMNVEV (reference sequence). The ends were cut back, 5 bases at V and 9 bases at J, with 17 bases in the middle. This CDR3 is 14 amino acids long. CDR3 nucleotide sequence: TGTGCCAGCAGTCCCGAGGGGGATTCTTGGCCCCAGCATTTT. Translation: CASSPEGDSWPQHF.

This clone occurred once. The chain employs TRBV15 and TRBJ2-3; tentatively, D is TRBD1 (5 bases). The CDR3 runs 16 residues. The V end lost 4 bases, the J end lost 1 base, and 15 bases lay between the germline ends. Germline V gene lookup returns CDR1 LNHNV and CDR2 YYDKDF (reference sequence). CDR3 coding DNA: TGTGCCACCAGCACGGGCGAGACAGAAGGCACAGATACGCAGTATTTT. As protein: CATSTGETEGTDTQYF. The variable domain in full, with the rest retrieved from reference TRBV15 and TRBJ2-3, is DAMVIQNPRYQVTQFGKPVTLSCSQTLNHNVMYWYQQKSSQAPKLLFHYYDKDFNNEADTPDNFQSRRPNTSFCFLDIRSPGLGDTAMYLCATSTGETEGTDTQYFGPGTRLTVL.

V and J are TRBV4-1 and TRBJ2-1, with 7 positions matching TRBD2. There are 14 residues in the CDR3. Germline values: CDR1 MGHRA, CDR2 YSYEKL. V lost 3 bases to trimming and J lost 3 bases; unmatched junction nucleotides: 2. CDR3 sequence reads: CASSQTSRYNEQFF. CDR3 coding DNA: TGCGCCAGCAGCCAGACTAGCCGCTACAATGAGCAGTTCTTC.

The V call is TRBV7-8, the J call TRBJ2-1, with D possibly TRBD2 on 5 matching bases. V gave up 5 bases and J gave up 9 bases, with 23 bases separating them. This CDR3 is built from 16 residues. Germline V CDR1 and CDR2: SGHVS, FQNEAQ. DNA for the CDR3: TGTGCCAGCAGCGCGCTCAGAGGGAGCCCCCCACGTGAGCAGTTCTTC. Translation gives CASSALRGSPPREQFF.

This chain links TRBV5-4 with TRBJ1-2, with TRBD1 identical over 7 bases. J lost 2 bases, V lost 0 bases, and 4 bases had no gene match. The CDR3 extends over 15 amino acids. Germline assignment: CDR1 SGHNT and CDR2 YYREEE (reference sequence). The CDR3 is CASSLGPGGNYGYTF. The CDR3 DNA reads TGTGCCAGCAGCTTGGGTCCAGGGGGAAACTATGGCTACACCTTC.